This is a list of T cell receptor beta chains from one sample in a study of identifying expanded T cells in peripheral blood. Repertoires were generated with immunoSEQ multiplex PCR, while TCRdb's copy carries only in-frame clones and drops some. The repertoire holds tens of thousands of clones, around 90% seen once, with 4.5% to 7% in the top ten. Sample: blood. The source of these receptors is a person between 18 and 69 years old in good health. Both conserved end residues are part of each CDR3. The order of the fields is CDR3 DNA, CDR3 protein, clone size, J gene, V gene, D gene. D genes are given only for firm matches. A clone size is listed for some rows: how often the clone was seen (once, few, many), or a class if it is expanded.

cdr3_nt: TGTGCCTGGAGACCCCGGGGTTCTAACACTGAAGCTTTCTTT
cdr3_aa: CAWRPRGSNTEAFF
clone_size: NA
j_call: TRBJ1-1
v_call: TRBV30
d_call: NA

cdr3_nt: TGTGCCAGCAGCCAAGATGGAGGGTGGCAGCCCCAGCATTTT
cdr3_aa: CASSQDGGWQPQHF
clone_size: few
j_call: TRBJ1-5
v_call: TRBV4-2
d_call: NA

cdr3_nt: TGTGCCAGCAGCCTACCGTACCAAGAGACCCAGTACTTC
cdr3_aa: CASSLPYQETQYF
clone_size: NA
j_call: TRBJ2-5
v_call: TRBV7-2
d_call: NA

cdr3_nt: TGTGCCAGCGGGGGGGCCTCCTACGAGCAGTACTTC
cdr3_aa: CASGGASYEQYF
clone_size: NA
j_call: TRBJ2-7
v_call: TRBV6-1
d_call: NA

cdr3_nt: TGTGCCAGCTCACCAGCGTCCCAAGAGACCCAGTACTTC
cdr3_aa: CASSPASQETQYF
clone_size: once
j_call: TRBJ2-5
v_call: TRBV18
d_call: NA

cdr3_nt: TGTGCCAGTAGTATAGTGGCGATGGGACCACAAGAGACCCAGTACTTC
cdr3_aa: CASSIVAMGPQETQYF
clone_size: NA
j_call: TRBJ2-5
v_call: TRBV19
d_call: NA

cdr3_nt: TGTGCCAGCAGCTTATTCAGGGGAAAGGGGAATGAGCAGTTCTTC
cdr3_aa: CASSLFRGKGNEQFF
clone_size: NA
j_call: TRBJ2-1
v_call: TRBV7-9
d_call: NA

cdr3_nt: TGTGCCAGCAGTGATCTTGTTCTCGGTGCTGAAGCTTTCTTT
cdr3_aa: CASSDLVLGAEAFF
clone_size: NA
j_call: TRBJ1-1
v_call: TRBV2
d_call: NA

cdr3_nt: TGTGCCAGCATTAAATCAGGGGGCGAGAGCTACGAGCAGTACTTC
cdr3_aa: CASIKSGGESYEQYF
clone_size: NA
j_call: TRBJ2-7
v_call: TRBV6-7
d_call: TRBD1

cdr3_nt: TGTGCCAGCTCAGCCCCCACAGGGGGCGCGAATCACGAGCAGTACTTC
cdr3_aa: CASSAPTGGANHEQYF
clone_size: NA
j_call: TRBJ2-7
v_call: TRBV18
d_call: TRBD1

cdr3_nt: TGTGCCAGCAGCAAAGGTAGGGTCCGGGGGCAAGAGACCCAGTACTTC
cdr3_aa: CASSKGRVRGQETQYF
clone_size: NA
j_call: TRBJ2-5
v_call: TRBV21-1
d_call: NA

cdr3_nt: TGTGCCAGCAGCCCGGACAGGATGAACACTGAAGCTTTCTTT
cdr3_aa: CASSPDRMNTEAFF
clone_size: NA
j_call: TRBJ1-1
v_call: TRBV7-9
d_call: TRBD1

cdr3_nt: TGCAGCGTTGCAGAGACAGATACGCAGTATTTT
cdr3_aa: CSVAETDTQYF
clone_size: NA
j_call: TRBJ2-3
v_call: TRBV29-1
d_call: NA

cdr3_nt: TGTGCCAGCAGCCAAGTCCCCGACAGGGTAGATGAAAAACTGTTTTTT
cdr3_aa: CASSQVPDRVDEKLFF
clone_size: NA
j_call: TRBJ1-4
v_call: TRBV4-2
d_call: TRBD1

cdr3_nt: TGTGCCAGCAGTGAAGACAAGAACACTGAAGCTTTCTTT
cdr3_aa: CASSEDKNTEAFF
clone_size: NA
j_call: TRBJ1-1
v_call: TRBV25-1
d_call: NA

cdr3_nt: TGTGCCAGTGGGACGGACTTGGGGACTGGTCGTGGCTACACCTTC
cdr3_aa: CASGTDLGTGRGYTF
clone_size: NA
j_call: TRBJ1-2
v_call: TRBV6-6
d_call: NA

cdr3_nt: TGTGCCAGCAGCCCGCGGGACAGGGGGCAAGGAGGAGATACGCAGTATTTT
cdr3_aa: CASSPRDRGQGGDTQYF
clone_size: NA
j_call: TRBJ2-3
v_call: TRBV13
d_call: TRBD1

cdr3_nt: TGCGCCAACCATTACCACAGGGGACCAAGCACAGATACGCAGTATTTT
cdr3_aa: CANHYHRGPSTDTQYF
clone_size: once
j_call: TRBJ2-3
v_call: TRBV23-1
d_call: TRBD1

cdr3_nt: TGTGCCAGCAGCCAAGGGGTCTACACTGAAGCTTTCTTT
cdr3_aa: CASSQGVYTEAFF
clone_size: NA
j_call: TRBJ1-1
v_call: TRBV14
d_call: NA

cdr3_nt: TGTGCCAGTACCCGGAGGCAGGGGACAGATACGCAGTATTTT
cdr3_aa: CASTRRQGTDTQYF
clone_size: NA
j_call: TRBJ2-3
v_call: TRBV19
d_call: NA

cdr3_nt: TGCAGCGTTGAAGACGAGACAGGGCAAACCGGGGAGCTGTTTTTT
cdr3_aa: CSVEDETGQTGELFF
clone_size: NA
j_call: TRBJ2-2
v_call: TRBV29-1
d_call: TRBD1

cdr3_nt: TGTGCCAGCAGCCCCCCCGGGCCCTACTATGGCTACACCTTC
cdr3_aa: CASSPPGPYYGYTF
clone_size: NA
j_call: TRBJ1-2
v_call: TRBV6-5
d_call: NA

cdr3_nt: TGTGCCAGTAGTATTCTTCCAGAGGGCACTGAAGCTTTCTTT
cdr3_aa: CASSILPEGTEAFF
clone_size: NA
j_call: TRBJ1-1
v_call: TRBV19
d_call: NA

cdr3_nt: TGTGCCAGCAGTCCCAGACGGACATCGAACTATGGCTACACCTTC
cdr3_aa: CASSPRRTSNYGYTF
clone_size: NA
j_call: TRBJ1-2
v_call: TRBV6-6
d_call: NA

cdr3_nt: TGTGCCAGCCTCCCACAAGGCTACGAGCAGTACTTC
cdr3_aa: CASLPQGYEQYF
clone_size: NA
j_call: TRBJ2-7
v_call: TRBV6-7
d_call: NA

cdr3_nt: TGTGCCAGCAGTGGCGGACAGGCCAGGGGTTCACCCCTCCACTTT
cdr3_aa: CASSGGQARGSPLHF
clone_size: NA
j_call: TRBJ1-6
v_call: TRBV6-5
d_call: TRBD1

cdr3_nt: TGTGCCATCAGCGGGACCGGAGGGGAGCAGTACTTC
cdr3_aa: CAISGTGGEQYF
clone_size: NA
j_call: TRBJ2-7
v_call: TRBV10-3
d_call: NA

cdr3_nt: TGTGCCAGCAGATCCGGGACTAGCGGGTATGATGAGCAGTTCTTC
cdr3_aa: CASRSGTSGYDEQFF
clone_size: once
j_call: TRBJ2-1
v_call: TRBV7-6
d_call: TRBD2